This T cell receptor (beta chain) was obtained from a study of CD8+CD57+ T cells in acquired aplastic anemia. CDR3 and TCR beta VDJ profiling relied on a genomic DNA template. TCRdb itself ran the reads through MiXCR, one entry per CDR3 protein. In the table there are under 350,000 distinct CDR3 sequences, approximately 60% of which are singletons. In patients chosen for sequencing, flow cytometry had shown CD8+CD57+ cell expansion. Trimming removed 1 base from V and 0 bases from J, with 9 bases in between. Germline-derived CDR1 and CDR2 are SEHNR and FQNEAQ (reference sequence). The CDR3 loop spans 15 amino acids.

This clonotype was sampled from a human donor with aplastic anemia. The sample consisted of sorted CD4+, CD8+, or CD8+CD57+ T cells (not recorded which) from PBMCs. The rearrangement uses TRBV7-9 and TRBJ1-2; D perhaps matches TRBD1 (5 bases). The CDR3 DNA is TGTGCCAGCAGCTTAGTGGACACTTCTAACTATGGCTACACCTTC. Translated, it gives CASSLVDTSNYGYTF.